A selection of T cell receptor beta chains follows, all from one sample in a study of T cell therapy after organ transplantation. Measured with immunoSEQ multiplex PCR; TCRdb has only the in-frame clones, and not every one. The sample lists 50,000 or so clones; about 94% were seen once. Antigens for these TCRs are unknown. The sequenced sample was CD8+ T cells from blood, obtained before autologous CMV-specific T cell therapy. These receptors were taken from a human patient who had received a solid organ transplant and had CMV disease. CDR3s include the opening cysteine and the closing phenylalanine or tryptophan. Expanded clones are given a class, and other clones once, few, many or no size at all.

abundance: few
v_gene: TRBV7-2
CDR3aa: CASSQDPSTLQPQHF

abundance: .
v_gene: TRBV27
CDR3aa: CASSSGASPANEQFF

abundance: .
v_gene: TRBV6-5
CDR3aa: CASSYSGLGYGYTF

abundance: .
v_gene: TRBV6-5
CDR3aa: CASRSLPEDTEAFF

abundance: .
v_gene: TRBV10-2
CDR3aa: CASSEEGLEKADTQYF

abundance: .
v_gene: TRBV2
CDR3aa: CASSSKDNSPLHF

abundance: .
v_gene: TRBV5-6
CDR3aa: CASSLDGTYEQYF

abundance: .
v_gene: TRBV9
CDR3aa: CASSVAGGQETQYF

abundance: .
v_gene: TRBV4-2
CDR3aa: CASSQTSGAQETQYF

abundance: .
v_gene: TRBV11-2
CDR3aa: CASSLSTYTEAFF

abundance: .
v_gene: TRBV11-2
CDR3aa: CASSPPSGGSHEQYF

abundance: .
v_gene: TRBV27
CDR3aa: CASSLVLAGAVVVDEQFF

abundance: .
v_gene: TRBV6-5
CDR3aa: CASSFSGGAGGNEQFF

abundance: .
v_gene: TRBV6-1
CDR3aa: CASTEKGDPNEQFF

abundance: .
v_gene: TRBV7-6
CDR3aa: CASSLDFSYEQYF

abundance: .
v_gene: TRBV27
CDR3aa: CASSSDILNYGYTF

abundance: .
v_gene: TRBV7-8
CDR3aa: CASTADNEQFF

abundance: .
v_gene: TRBV6-5
CDR3aa: CASSYLGAENTEAFF

abundance: .
v_gene: TRBV5-1
CDR3aa: CASSSGRRTTEAFF

abundance: .
v_gene: TRBV7-8
CDR3aa: CASSLDRAALYNEQFF

abundance: .
v_gene: TRBV19
CDR3aa: CASHSGVVGELFF

abundance: .
v_gene: TRBV6-6
CDR3aa: CASSYSGGGNYNEQFF

abundance: .
v_gene: TRBV25-1
CDR3aa: CASRAGFSGNTIYF

abundance: .
v_gene: TRBV25-1
CDR3aa: CASSEVGARVYGYTF

abundance: .
v_gene: TRBV6-6
CDR3aa: CASSRGGVTNEKLFF

abundance: .
v_gene: TRBV5-8
CDR3aa: CASSPRQSMNTEAFF

abundance: .
v_gene: TRBV4-3
CDR3aa: CASSQDLQDGRYGYTF

abundance: once
v_gene: TRBV27
CDR3aa: CASSFRHPSGANVLTF

abundance: .
v_gene: TRBV7-8
CDR3aa: CASMGVTEAFF

abundance: .
v_gene: TRBV15
CDR3aa: CATSRDQGRKTRRMNTEAFF

abundance: once
v_gene: TRBV14
CDR3aa: CASSHGPVFEQYF

abundance: .
v_gene: TRBV7-8
CDR3aa: CASSLTGRGETQYF

abundance: .
v_gene: TRBV5-8
CDR3aa: CASSLGREGYNEQFF

abundance: .
v_gene: TRBV6-5
CDR3aa: CASSQEGRGFYEQYF

abundance: .
v_gene: TRBV7-9
CDR3aa: CASRPKQDIANTGELFF

abundance: .
v_gene: TRBV11-2
CDR3aa: CASSLDPRDEILREQFF

abundance: .
v_gene: TRBV7-9
CDR3aa: CASSLKTTRSNQPQHF

abundance: .
v_gene: TRBV29-1
CDR3aa: CSVEIVGLPYEQYF

abundance: .
v_gene: TRBV27
CDR3aa: CASSFWGREQYF

abundance: .
v_gene: TRBV25-1
CDR3aa: CASSESGGSNEQFF

abundance: .
v_gene: TRBV2
CDR3aa: CASSETGHSGNTIYF

abundance: .
v_gene: TRBV12-5
CDR3aa: CASGSYQETQYF

abundance: .
v_gene: TRBV2
CDR3aa: CASLGGTEAFF

abundance: .
v_gene: TRBV11-1
CDR3aa: CASSWGTGSPNTEAFF

abundance: once
v_gene: TRBV27
CDR3aa: CASTRFARNQETQYF

abundance: few
v_gene: TRBV27
CDR3aa: CASTTTGRRAFF

abundance: .
v_gene: TRBV13
CDR3aa: CASSSGLEMNTEAFF